The present T cell receptor (beta chain) was sequenced within a study of cytomegalovirus exposure and HLA in healthy donors. Germline-derived CDR1 and CDR2 are GTSNPN and SVGIG (reference sequence). The CDR3 totals 15 residues. V was clipped by 1 base and J by 5 bases; unmatched bases: 7. 60 Vbeta and 13 Jbeta primers were used in PCR. Sequenced by immunoSEQ multiplex PCR; TCRdb stores in-frame clones only, minus some. The sample yields about 82,000 clones, 10% seen once. The specimen sequenced was PBMCs. The TCR was taken from a man aged 55-75 years in good health and CMV-seropositive. The rearrangement links TRBV30 to TRBJ1-1; 10 bases map to TRBD1. The CDR3 nucleotides are TGTGCCTGGAGTGCTGACAGGGGGCTTACGACTGAAGCTTTCTTT. Its translation: CAWSADRGLTTEAFF.